Following are 23 T cell receptor beta chains from one sample sequenced in a study of blood T cell repertoires in COVID-19. Clones were sequenced by immunoSEQ multiplex PCR, and TCRdb holds only the in-frame ones, with some missing. The sample lists about 72,000 clones, more than 75% seen once, with 11% in the top ten. Sequenced input: peripheral blood. The receptors derive from a man between 70 and 80 years old with active or convalescent COVID-19.

The rearrangement uses TRBV5-1 and TRBJ2-3; D may be TRBD2 (5 bases). Deletions cut 1 base from V and 0 bases from J, with 6 bases between. The CDR3 is made up of 14 amino acids. Germline V gene sequence: CDR1 SGHRS, CDR2 YFSETQ. CDR3 residues: CASSLRTSTDTQYF. DNA of the CDR3: TGCGCCAGCAGCTTGAGGACTAGCACAGATACGCAGTATTTT.

The chain combines TRBV5-4 with TRBJ2-4, with unresolved D. Per the germline V gene, CDR1 is SGHNT and CDR2 is YYREEE (reference sequence). V gave up 4 bases and J gave up 7 bases, with 21 bases separating them. CDR3 length: 16 residues. The CDR3 DNA reads as TGTGCCAGCAGCACCCCCGATTCCAGACTCAAGAACATTCAGTACTTC. Residues: CASSTPDSRLKNIQYF.

The rearrangement links TRBV29-1 to TRBJ1-1; D uncertain. The germline V gene encodes CDR1 SQVTM and CDR2 ANQGSEA. Trimming pared 7 bases from V and 4 bases from J, leaving 13 bases between. CDR3 length: 12 residues. CDR3 nucleotide sequence: TGCAGCGGGAGGGATTTAGGCACTGAAGCTTTCTTT. This sequence encodes CSGRDLGTEAFF.

This chain connects TRBV13 to TRBJ2-3; 9 positions match TRBD2. The germline CDR1 and CDR2 sequences are PRHDT and FYEKMQ (reference sequence). Trimming at V came to 5 bases and at J to 2 bases, leaving 8 bases not matched to a gene. The CDR3 is 16 residues long. The CDR3 loop is CASSGNSGSFTDTQYF. The CDR3, as DNA: TGTGCCAGCAGCGGTAATAGCGGGAGTTTCACAGATACGCAGTATTTT.

This chain's CDR3 is CAISESSGGLNGYTF. CDR3 in DNA: TGTGCCATCAGTGAGTCTTCAGGGGGTTTGAATGGCTACACCTTC. The chain carries TRBV10-3 and TRBJ1-2, with 7 bases that match TRBD1. From germline, CDR1 is ENHRY and CDR2 SYGVKD. CDR3 length: 15 amino acids. V dropped 0 bases and J dropped 6; count of bases not matched to a gene: 7.

The V gene is TRBV10-2, the J gene TRBJ2-1; 11 bases agree with TRBD2. CDR1 is WSHSY, CDR2 SAAADI, per germline. This CDR3 region has 14 residues. V lost 6 bases to trimming and J lost 10 bases; unmatched junction nucleotides: 8. The CDR3 here is CASRELAGVSEQFF. The CDR3 DNA follows: TGCGCCAGCAGGGAACTAGCGGGAGTTAGCGAGCAGTTCTTC.

This chain connects TRBV5-1 to TRBJ2-7; TRBD2 aligns across 9 bases. The germline V gene has CDR1 SGHRS and CDR2 YFSETQ. The CDR3 runs to 14 residues. V was pared by 6 bases and J by 6 bases, with 10 bases of the junction left unmatched. The CDR3 here is CASNVAGEAGEQYF. Written as DNA, the CDR3 is TGCGCCAGCAACGTAGCGGGAGAGGCGGGCGAGCAGTACTTC.

The chain carries TRBV6-5 and TRBJ2-7, with 8 bases lining up with TRBD1. V trimming: 6 bases; J trimming: 2 bases; junction bases outside the gene matches: 6. CDR3 size: 14 residues. Germline CDR1 and CDR2: MNHEY and SVGAGI. The CDR3 is CASRGGQGTYEQYF. In DNA, the CDR3 is TGTGCCAGCAGGGGTGGACAGGGTACCTACGAGCAGTACTTC.

The chain has TRBV18 and TRBJ1-4; 10 nucleotides match TRBD1. V shed 0 bases and J 6 bases; nucleotides not matched to a gene: 4. The CDR3 has 16 residues. Germline V gene data show CDR1 as KGHSH and CDR2 as LQKENI. This CDR3 reads CASSPPGTGAHEKLFF. As DNA, the CDR3 is TGTGCCAGCTCACCACCCGGGACAGGGGCTCATGAAAAACTGTTTTTT.

The sample holds many counts of this clone. CDR3 bases: TGTGCCAGCAGCGGCGGGGATACCCAATTCTACGAGCAGTACTTC. Its protein product is CASSGGDTQFYEQYF. The chain couples TRBV5-6 to TRBJ2-7; the D gene is possibly TRBD2 (6 bases). The V gene lost 4 bases and the J gene lost 3 bases, with 17 bases spanning the gap. This CDR3 has 15 amino acids. Germline V lookup: CDR1 SGHDT, CDR2 YYEEEE.

V usage is TRBV10-3 and J usage is TRBJ2-1; 9 bases align to TRBD2. CDR3 length: 14 residues. The ends lost 8 bases at V and 7 bases at J; junction bases unmatched: 9. Germline V gene lookup returns CDR1 ENHRY and CDR2 SYGVKD. The CDR3 reads CAIRSAGGQNEQFF. CDR3 DNA sequence: TGTGCCATCCGGTCAGCGGGAGGTCAGAATGAGCAGTTCTTC.

This clone has more than one count but fewer than ten. The chain uses TRBV9 and TRBJ2-3; 11 nucleotides match TRBD2. The trim removed 2 bases at V and 5 bases at J, leaving 16 bases unmatched. The CDR3 totals 19 residues. Germline values: CDR1 SGDLS, CDR2 YYNGEE. Here the CDR3 reads CASSVGEGGSGRARDTQYF. In nucleotides, the CDR3 is TGTGCCAGCAGCGTTGGAGAGGGTGGTAGCGGGAGGGCCCGAGATACGCAGTATTTT.

The chain joins TRBV27 to TRBJ2-1; D may be TRBD2 (5 bases). The CDR3 length is 14 residues. Trimming took 6 bases from V and 3 from J, leaving 12 bases between them. Germline V gene data show CDR1 as MNHEY and CDR2 as SMNVEV (reference sequence). The CDR3 is CASSRVEGYNEQFF. In DNA form, the CDR3 reads TGTGCCAGCAGCCGGGTAGAGGGCTACAATGAGCAGTTCTTC.

This clone was observed a single time. This chain connects TRBV10-3 to TRBJ1-2; D unresolved. The germline V gene has CDR1 ENHRY and CDR2 SYGVKD. This CDR3 has 14 residues. V was cut by 7 bases and J by 0 bases, with 12 bases left in between. CDR3 residues: CAIKADGANYGYTF. CDR3 nucleotide sequence: TGTGCCATCAAAGCGGACGGCGCTAACTATGGCTACACCTTC.

V gene TRBV11-3 combines with J gene TRBJ2-1; 11 bases agree with TRBD2. Germline V gene lookup returns CDR1 SGHNT and CDR2 YENEEA. Germline trimming cut 5 bases from V and 6 bases from J; bases unmatched to any gene: 6. The CDR3 runs to 15 residues. The CDR3 protein is CASSLGTSGLNEQFF. The CDR3 DNA is TGTGCCAGCAGCCTCGGGACTAGCGGACTCAATGAGCAGTTCTTC.

The gene calls are TRBV2 and TRBJ2-2; possibly TRBD1 for D (5 bases). Germline V gene lookup returns CDR1 SNHLY and CDR2 FYNNEI. The V and J ends lost 2 bases and 1 base respectively, with 8 bases between them. The CDR3 runs 15 residues. CDR3 loop: CASSERTGNTGELFF. For the CDR3, the DNA is TGTGCCAGCAGTGAACGTACAGGGAACACCGGGGAGCTGTTTTTT.

The gene calls are TRBV4-3 and TRBJ2-4; D may be TRBD2 (7 bases). The CDR3 extends over 15 amino acids. In germline, CDR1 is LGHNA, CDR2 YSLEER. V lost 0 bases and J 7 bases, leaving 13 bases between the germline ends. The CDR3 reads CASSQEGGGRNIQYF. CDR3 in DNA: TGCGCCAGCAGCCAAGAGGGGGGGGGCAGGAACATTCAGTACTTC.

This chain links TRBV10-3 with TRBJ1-2; TRBD1 matches at 12 bases. The junction had 7 bases not matched to a gene; V was cut back by 7 bases and J by 4 bases. The CDR3 spans 15 residues. Looked up from germline, CDR1 is ENHRY and CDR2 is SYGVKD. CDR3 DNA: TGTGCCATCAAGGGACAGGGGGCGACCTTCTATGGCTACACCTTC. Translation: CAIKGQGATFYGYTF.

This rearrangement joins TRBV7-3 to TRBJ2-3; D may be TRBD1 (6 bases). Germline V gene data show CDR1 as SGHTA and CDR2 as FQGTGA. Trimming left V 5 bases short and J 1 base short, with 16 bases between. This CDR3 contains 16 residues. The CDR3 DNA follows: TGTGCCAGCAGCGCCGGAAGGGGGTCGGGCACAGATACGCAGTATTTT. The encoded protein is CASSAGRGSGTDTQYF.

V gene TRBV7-9 combines with J gene TRBJ1-6; 8 nucleotides match TRBD1. This CDR3 region has 16 residues. Germline CDR1 is SEHNR and CDR2 is FQNEAQ (reference sequence). With 8 bases clipped from V and 10 bases from J, the junction kept 16 bases outside the gene matches. CDR3: CASDTDGQGRGSPLHF. As DNA, the CDR3 is TGTGCCAGCGACACGGATGGACAGGGAAGGGGATCACCCCTCCACTTT.

This chain connects TRBV3-1 (or the pseudogene TRBV3-2) to TRBJ1-3; D is unclear. The CDR3 is 14 amino acids. V gave up 2 bases and J gave up 4 bases, with 9 bases separating them. Germline lookup yields CDR1 LGHDT and CDR2 YNNKEL (reference sequence). CDR3 sequence reads: CASSQFPGGNTIYF. The CDR3 DNA sequence: TGTGCCAGCAGCCAATTTCCGGGGGGAAACACCATATATTTT.

The V and J genes are TRBV3-1 (or the pseudogene TRBV3-2) and TRBJ2-7; 11 bases are a match to TRBD2. The CDR3 has 17 amino acids. Germline values: CDR1 LGHDT, CDR2 YNNKEL (reference sequence). Unmatched junction bases numbered 11, after V lost 4 bases and J lost 3 bases. The CDR3 nucleotides read TGTGCCAGCAGCCCCATGGGGGGGCTAGCGGGGGGCTACGAGCAGTACTTC. Its protein is CASSPMGGLAGGYEQYF.

The chain combines TRBV7-2 with TRBJ2-7, with D perhaps TRBD1 (6 bases). The CDR3 is made up of 12 amino acids. The germline V and J ends were trimmed by 3 bases and 6 bases, with 9 bases remaining between them. Germline-derived CDR1 and CDR2 are SGHTA and FQGNSA. CDR3 nucleotide sequence: TGTGCCAGCAGCTTCGACAGGCGCGAGCAGTACTTC. This encodes CASSFDRREQYF.